The clone carrying this TCR beta chain has only a few counts. No antigen is known for it. Trimming took off 4 bases at V and 1 base at J, with 12 bases between the two ends. Germline V gene data show CDR1 as SGHRS and CDR2 as YFSETQ. This CDR3 has 15 amino acids. The sample belongs to a study of cytomegalovirus exposure and HLA in healthy donors. The study, taken as a whole, reports: The study reported that TCR beta sequences accurately predicted HLA-A and HLA-B alleles in most subjects. V- and J-gene trimming in TCR beta was tied to a missense DCLRE1C variant by an analysis performed later. Later analysis revealed greater clonal expansion in HLA-associated TCR beta chains than in equally common others. Diagnosis of cytomegalovirus status made by the classifier reportedly showed high specificity and sensitivity.

Researchers ran the PCR with 60 Vbeta and 13 Jbeta primers. The data were produced by immunoSEQ multiplex PCR, yet TCRdb's version contains in-frame clones alone and is incomplete. Here the sample spans about 80,000 clones, 62% being singletons. Sequencing used PBMCs. This clonotype was obtained from a male donor in good health and CMV-seropositive. The rearrangement joins TRBV5-1 to TRBJ1-3, with D perhaps TRBD1 (6 bases). CDR3 DNA sequence: TGCGCCAGCAGCCTTTCAACAGGGTCTGGAAACACCATATATTTT. Translation gives CASSLSTGSGNTIYF.